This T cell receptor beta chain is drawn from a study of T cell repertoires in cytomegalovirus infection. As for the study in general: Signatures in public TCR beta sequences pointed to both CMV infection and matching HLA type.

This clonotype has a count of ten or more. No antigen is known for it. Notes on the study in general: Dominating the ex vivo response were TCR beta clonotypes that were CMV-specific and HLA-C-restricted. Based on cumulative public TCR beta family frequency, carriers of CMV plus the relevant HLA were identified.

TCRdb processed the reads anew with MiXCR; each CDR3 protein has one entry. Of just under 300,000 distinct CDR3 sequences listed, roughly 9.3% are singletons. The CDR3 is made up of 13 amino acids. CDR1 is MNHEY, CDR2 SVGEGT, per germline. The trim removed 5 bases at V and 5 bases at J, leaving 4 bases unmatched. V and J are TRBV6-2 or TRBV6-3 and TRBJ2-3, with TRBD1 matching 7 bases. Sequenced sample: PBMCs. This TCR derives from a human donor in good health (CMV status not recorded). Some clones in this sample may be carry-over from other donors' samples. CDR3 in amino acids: CASSRRDRDTQYF. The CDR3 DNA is TGTGCCAGCAGTCGACGGGACAGAGATACGCAGTATTTT.